This T cell receptor beta chain was found in a study of shared clonotypes between healthy human individuals. About the research overall: CD8 memory received one plate per donor, CD8 naive two, CD4 memory three and CD4 naive three. Study-wide points: Clonotype sharing among the donors was expected to vary with sequencing depth.

Only in-frame clones appear in the TCRdb table, and some are missing; sequencing was by immunoSEQ multiplex PCR. The sample has 2 million to 3 million clones, more than 90% seen once. About this clone: Its target is not known.

In germline, CDR1 is MNHNY, CDR2 SVGAGI (reference sequence). The length of the CDR3 is 15 residues. Trimming took 5 bases from V and 7 from J; bases not matched to a gene: 11. All donors were healthy HIV-negative adults lacking recent acute infections or vaccinations. The TCR originated in a man aged 18 to 35 in good health. The chain carries TRBV6-6 and TRBJ2-3; TRBD1 matches 8 bases. Material for sequencing was naive CD4+ T cells sorted from blood. This sample's subset: CD45RA+ positively selected. The CDR3: CASSQGQGGSNTQYF. The DNA for the CDR3 is TGTGCCAGCAGTCAAGGACAGGGCGGATCGAATACGCAGTATTTT.